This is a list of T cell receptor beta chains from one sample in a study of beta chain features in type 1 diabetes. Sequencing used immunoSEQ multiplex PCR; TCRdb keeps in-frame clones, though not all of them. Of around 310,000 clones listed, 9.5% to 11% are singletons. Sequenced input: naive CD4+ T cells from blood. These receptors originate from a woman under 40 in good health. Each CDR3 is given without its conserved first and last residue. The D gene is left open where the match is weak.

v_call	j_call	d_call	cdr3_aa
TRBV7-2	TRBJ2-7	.	ASSPPGVPFGEQY
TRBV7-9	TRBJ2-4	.	ASSPREYQNIQY
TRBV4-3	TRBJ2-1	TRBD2	ASSQVGGTYNEQF
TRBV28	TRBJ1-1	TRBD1	ASTLTGMYEAF
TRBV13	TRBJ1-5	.	ASSLRVAGGGQPQH
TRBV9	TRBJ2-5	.	ASSVEVGEETQY
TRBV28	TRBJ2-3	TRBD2	ASKTSGLAGGTDTQY
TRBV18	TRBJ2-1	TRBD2	ASSPAGGTYNEQF
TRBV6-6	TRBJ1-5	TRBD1	ASSHRQGNQPQH
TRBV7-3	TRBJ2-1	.	ASSLAPDSTYNEQF
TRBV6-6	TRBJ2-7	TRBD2	ASNSPTSGEYEQY
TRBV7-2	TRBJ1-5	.	ASSPGGSSNQPQH
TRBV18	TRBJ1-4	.	ASSPSRTAATNEKLF
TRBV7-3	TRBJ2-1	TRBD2	ASSSRLAGGPGTYNEQF
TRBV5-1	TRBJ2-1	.	ASSSEGFNEQF
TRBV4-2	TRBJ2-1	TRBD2	ASSQNRASGRDKLYNEQF
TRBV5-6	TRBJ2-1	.	ASSLLGRGVYNEQF
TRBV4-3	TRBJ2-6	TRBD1	ASSQDFWTGGTGANVLT
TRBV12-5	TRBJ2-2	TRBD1	ASGLARDRDTGELF
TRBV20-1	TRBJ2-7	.	SWAKTYEQY
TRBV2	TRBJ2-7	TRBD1	ASRPGQGAYEQY
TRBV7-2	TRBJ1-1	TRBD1	ASSPLTGVGTEAF
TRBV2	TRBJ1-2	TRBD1	ASSTRTGGGYGYT
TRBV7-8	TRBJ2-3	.	ASSLALSKSTDTQY